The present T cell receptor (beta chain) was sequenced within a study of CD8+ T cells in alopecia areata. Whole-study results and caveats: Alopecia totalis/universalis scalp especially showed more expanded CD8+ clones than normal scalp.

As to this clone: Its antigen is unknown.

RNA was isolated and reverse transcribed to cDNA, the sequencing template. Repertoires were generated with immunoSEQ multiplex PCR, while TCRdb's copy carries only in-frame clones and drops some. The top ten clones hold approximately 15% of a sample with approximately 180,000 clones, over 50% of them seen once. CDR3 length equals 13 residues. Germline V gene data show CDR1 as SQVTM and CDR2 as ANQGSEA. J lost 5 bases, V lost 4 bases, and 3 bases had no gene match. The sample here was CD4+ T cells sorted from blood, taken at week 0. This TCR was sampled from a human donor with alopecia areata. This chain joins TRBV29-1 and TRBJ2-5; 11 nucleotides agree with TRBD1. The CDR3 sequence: CSVGDRGSETQYF. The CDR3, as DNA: TGCAGCGTTGGGGACAGGGGGAGCGAGACCCAGTACTTC. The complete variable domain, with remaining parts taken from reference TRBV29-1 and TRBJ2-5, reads SAVISQKPSRDICQRGTSLTIQCQVDSQVTMMFWYRQQPGQSLTLIATANQGSEATYESGFVIDKFPISRPNLTFSTLTVSNMSPEDSSIYLCSVGDRGSETQYFGPGTRLLVL.